Presented here are 29 T cell receptor beta chains from one specimen sequenced in a study of blood T cell repertoires in COVID-19. Using immunoSEQ multiplex PCR, the repertoire was profiled, and TCRdb retains in-frame clones only, with some absent. The sample lists tens of thousands of clones; 75% to 90% were seen once. The source material was peripheral blood. These TCRs come from a woman between 65 and 79 years old with acute or convalescent COVID-19.

This chain links TRBV3-1 (or the pseudogene TRBV3-2) with TRBJ1-2, with TRBD1 matching 8 bases. CDR1 and CDR2 (germline): LGHDT, YNNKEL (reference sequence). The CDR3 runs to 14 residues. V was pared by 4 bases and J by 3 bases, with 4 bases of the junction left unmatched. CDR3 DNA: TGTGCCAGCAGCCCCAAGGACAGGGACTATGGCTACACCTTC. Translation gives CASSPKDRDYGYTF.

The genes are TRBV2 and TRBJ2-7; 10 bases line up with TRBD1. CDR1 is SNHLY and CDR2 is FYNNEI in the germline V gene. The junction had 9 bases not matched to a gene; V was cut back by 9 bases and J by 4 bases. This CDR3 has 14 amino acids. The CDR3 DNA follows: TGTGCCAGTCACGGCGGACAGGGGGTTTACGAGCAGTACTTC. As protein: CASHGGQGVYEQYF.

V gene TRBV7-3 combines with J gene TRBJ2-3; 10 nucleotides line up with TRBD2. The length of the CDR3 is 15 residues. Germline values: CDR1 SGHTA, CDR2 FQGTGA. V trimming: 4 bases; J trimming: 2 bases; junction bases outside the gene matches: 3. In nucleotides, the CDR3 is TGTGCCAGCAGCTCCAGCGGGGGGGTCACAGATACGCAGTATTTT. Translating gives CASSSSGGVTDTQYF.

In this sample, this clone turned up a few times. The chain carries TRBV6-2 or TRBV6-3 and TRBJ2-3, with 10 bases aligning to TRBD2. This CDR3 spans 19 amino acids. The germline V gene encodes CDR1 MNHEY and CDR2 SVGEGT. V was pared by 3 bases and J by 0 bases, with 12 bases of the junction left unmatched. CDR3 in amino acids: CASSYSSGGASTSTDTQYF. As DNA, the CDR3 is TGTGCCAGCAGTTATTCGAGCGGGGGGGCATCAACTAGCACAGATACGCAGTATTTT.

V and J are TRBV7-3 and TRBJ2-6; D perhaps matches TRBD1 (6 bases). The CDR3 is 15 amino acids. Trimming pared 4 bases from V and 3 bases from J, leaving 10 bases between. In germline, CDR1 is SGHTA, CDR2 FQGTGA. The CDR3 DNA follows: TGTGCCAGCAGCTCTACAGGGAATGGGGCCAACGTCCTGACTTTC. Amino acids: CASSSTGNGANVLTF.

The J gene is TRBJ2-4, the V gene TRBV7-2; D ambiguous. Germline CDR1 is SGHTA and CDR2 is FQGNSA. The CDR3 is 14 residues long. Trimming cost V 5 bases and J 8 bases, with 16 bases left between them. CDR3 DNA: TGTGCCAGCAGCCTGGGCCCGGTTCAGGACATTCAGTACTTC. Protein sequence: CASSLGPVQDIQYF.

J is TRBJ2-2 and V is TRBV5-1; 7 positions agree with TRBD1. Germline loops: CDR1 SGHRS, CDR2 YFSETQ. The CDR3 consists of 15 residues. The trim removed 4 bases at V and 0 bases at J, leaving 3 bases unmatched. CDR3 loop: CASSIQGSNTGELFF. The CDR3, as DNA: TGCGCCAGCAGCATACAGGGGTCGAACACCGGGGAGCTGTTTTTT.

The chain carries TRBV5-1 and TRBJ2-5, with D perhaps matching TRBD1 (5 bases). V lost 4 bases to trimming and J lost 4 bases, with 11 bases between them. Germline-derived CDR1 and CDR2 are SGHRS and YFSETQ. CDR3 size: 13 residues. CDR3 in DNA: TGCGCCAGCAGCCGTAGACAGCGAGAGACCCAGTACTTC. Encoded protein: CASSRRQRETQYF.

The chain is built from TRBV10-2 and TRBJ1-6, with D hard to call. This CDR3 contains 15 residues. Deletions cut 6 bases from V and 0 bases from J, with 9 bases between. From germline, CDR1 is WSHSY and CDR2 SAAADI. CDR3 bases: TGCGCCAGCAGAAGCCCAGGCTCCTATAATTCACCCCTCCACTTT. Translated, it gives CASRSPGSYNSPLHF.

This clone is categorized as medium-sized (0.01 to 0.1%). The chain uses TRBV28 and TRBJ2-1; 9 positions agree with TRBD1. Germline CDR1 and CDR2: MDHEN and SYDVKM. The CDR3 length is 16 residues. The V segment lost 5 bases and the J segment 7 bases; nucleotides outside the gene matches: 12. Written as DNA, the CDR3 is TGTGCCAGCAGTCTACCGGGACAGGGAAAGGATAATGAGCAGTTCTTC. Its translation: CASSLPGQGKDNEQFF.

This clone was seen only once. The J gene is TRBJ2-5, the V gene TRBV29-1; TRBD2 matches at 8 bases. In germline, CDR1 is SQVTM, CDR2 ANQGSEA. This CDR3 comprises 15 residues. After removal of 0 bases from V and 4 bases from J, the junction contained 7 bases not matched to a gene. CDR3 DNA sequence: TGCAGCGTTGAAGATCAGGGGCTAGCGGGAGAGACCCAGTACTTC. Its translation is CSVEDQGLAGETQYF.

J is TRBJ1-2 and V is TRBV25-1; TRBD1 matches 10 bases. The CDR3 totals 13 residues. Per the germline V gene, CDR1 is MGHDK and CDR2 is SYGVNS. The J segment lost 8 bases and the V segment lost 3 bases, leaving 3 bases of the junction unmatched. The CDR3 sequence is CASSDGTGEGYTF. CDR3 nucleotide sequence: TGTGCCAGCAGTGACGGGACAGGGGAGGGCTACACCTTC.

This chain links TRBV27 with TRBJ1-1; D possibly corresponds to TRBD1 (6 bases). Germline lookup yields CDR1 MNHEY and CDR2 SMNVEV (reference sequence). CDR3 length equals 16 residues. Trimming shortened V by 6 bases and J by 1 base, and 18 bases separated the two germline ends. The CDR3 coding sequence is TGTGCCAGCAGCAAACCCCGGGGGGCGGGGAACACTGAAGCTTTCTTT. This translates into CASSKPRGAGNTEAFF.

J is TRBJ2-7 and V is TRBV24-1; tentatively, D is TRBD2 (5 bases). The CDR3 has 14 residues. Germline lookup yields CDR1 KGHDR and CDR2 SFDVKD. The ends were cut back, 4 bases at V and 8 bases at J, with 17 bases in the middle. CDR3 sequence: CATSDPDIGGKQYF. The CDR3 nucleotides are TGTGCCACCAGTGACCCAGACATTGGAGGAAAGCAGTACTTC.

The V gene is TRBV5-6, the J gene TRBJ1-2; TRBD1 aligns across 7 bases. V was pared by 2 bases and J by 7 bases, with 20 bases of the junction left unmatched. The CDR3 runs to 18 residues. The germline V gene encodes CDR1 SGHDT and CDR2 YYEEEE. DNA of the CDR3: TGTGCCAGCAGCTTCGGTGGGACAGCTGGTTCGGGTGTGGGTGGCTACACCTTC. This encodes CASSFGGTAGSGVGGYTF.

This clone was detected only once. This CDR3 reads CSVEDGVRETQYF. DNA for the CDR3: TGCAGCGTTGAAGACGGGGTGCGAGAGACCCAGTACTTC. The rearrangement joins TRBV29-1 to TRBJ2-5; D may be TRBD2 (5 bases). V was shortened by 0 bases and J by 4 bases, with 9 bases between the two germline ends. CDR1 is SQVTM and CDR2 is ANQGSEA in the germline V gene. This CDR3 spans 13 amino acids. The full variable domain, completed using reference TRBV29-1 and TRBJ2-5, is SAVISQKPSRDICQRGTSLTIQCQVDSQVTMMFWYRQQPGQSLTLIATANQGSEATYESGFVIDKFPISRPNLTFSTLTVSNMSPEDSSIYLCSVEDGVRETQYFGPGTRLLVL.

The V call is TRBV11-3, the J call TRBJ2-7, with D perhaps TRBD1 (6 bases). V shed 2 bases and J shed 1 base, with 18 bases lying between them. CDR3 size: 17 residues. Germline V gene data show CDR1 as SGHNT and CDR2 as YENEEA. CDR3 sequence: CASSLRTTGHLSYEQYF. CDR3 sequence (DNA): TGTGCCAGCAGCTTAAGGACCACAGGGCATTTGTCCTACGAGCAGTACTTC.

The genes are TRBV19 and TRBJ1-5; tentatively, D is TRBD1 (5 bases). CDR1 LNHDA and CDR2 SQIVND come from the germline V gene (reference sequence). Trimming took 5 bases from V and 0 from J, leaving 17 bases between them. CDR3 size: 17 residues. The CDR3 is CASSGATLPYSNQPQHF. For the CDR3, the DNA is TGTGCCAGTAGTGGGGCGACCCTACCCTATAGCAATCAGCCCCAGCATTTT.

The chain combines TRBV12-5 with TRBJ2-3, with TRBD1 matching over 12 bases. CDR1 and CDR2 from the germline V gene are LGHNT and FRNRAP. The J segment lost 2 bases and the V segment lost 6 bases, leaving 6 bases of the junction unmatched. This CDR3 has 16 amino acids. The CDR3 sequence is CASGPGTGGSTDTQYF. In nucleotides, the CDR3 is TGTGCTAGTGGGCCCGGGACAGGGGGCTCCACAGATACGCAGTATTTT.

This sequence joins TRBV19 and TRBJ2-7, with 7 bases fitting TRBD1. Germline CDR1 reads LNHDA; CDR2 reads SQIVND (reference sequence). J gave up 3 bases and V 8 bases, and 1 base lay outside the gene matches. The CDR3 loop spans 11 amino acids. CDR3: CASGDSYEQYF. Written as DNA, the CDR3 is TGTGCCAGTGGGGACAGCTACGAGCAGTACTTC.

CDR3 residues: CAISESGRGFTEAFF. CDR3 bases: TGTGCCATCAGTGAGTCGGGCAGGGGCTTCACTGAAGCTTTCTTT. The chain is built from TRBV10-3 and TRBJ1-1, with a weak D call TRBD1 (6 bases). Germline lookup yields CDR1 ENHRY and CDR2 SYGVKD. The CDR3 loop spans 15 amino acids. The germline V and J ends were trimmed by 0 bases and 4 bases, with 12 bases remaining between them.

This sequence joins TRBV5-4 and TRBJ1-6; D not certain. The germline V gene encodes CDR1 SGHNT and CDR2 YYREEE (reference sequence). The germline V and J ends were trimmed by 2 bases and 7 bases, with 7 bases remaining between them. The CDR3 covers 13 residues. Here the CDR3 reads CASSLLGNSPLHF. In DNA, the CDR3 is TGTGCCAGCAGCTTACTGGGCAATTCACCCCTCCACTTT.

The J gene is TRBJ1-2, the V gene TRBV10-3; the match to TRBD1 covers 11 bases. Germline values: CDR1 ENHRY, CDR2 SYGVKD. The CDR3 spans 16 residues. V lost 3 bases to trimming and J lost 2 bases; unmatched junction nucleotides: 5. CDR3 residues: CAISDVGTGGNYGYTF. For the CDR3, the DNA is TGTGCCATCAGTGACGTCGGGACAGGGGGAAACTATGGCTACACCTTC.

The rearrangement uses TRBV4-3 and TRBJ1-2; 8 bases match TRBD1. J lost 4 bases, V lost 4 bases, and 8 bases had no gene match. The CDR3 spans 15 residues. CDR1 LGHNA and CDR2 YSLEER come from the germline V gene. The CDR3: CASSLGTGGFYGYTF. Written as DNA, the CDR3 is TGCGCCAGCAGCCTTGGGACAGGCGGTTTCTATGGCTACACCTTC.

The CDR3 sequence is CASVFRDTSNQPQHF. DNA of the CDR3: TGTGCCAGCGTATTCCGGGACACTAGCAATCAGCCCCAGCATTTT. The chain combines TRBV6-5 with TRBJ1-5, with D possibly being TRBD1 (6 bases). Germline V CDR1 and CDR2: MNHEY, SVGAGI. The germline V and J ends were trimmed by 8 bases and 0 bases, with 14 bases remaining between them. The CDR3 is 15 residues long.

The chain employs TRBV9 and TRBJ1-2; D is ambiguous. The germline V gene has CDR1 SGDLS and CDR2 YYNGEE. CDR3 length: 19 amino acids. Trimming removed 3 bases from V and 2 bases from J, with 26 bases in between. Here the CDR3 reads CASSGVHTAGRMGNYGYTF. The DNA of the CDR3 is TGTGCCAGCAGCGGCGTCCATACGGCGGGGAGAATGGGAAACTATGGCTACACCTTC.

The J gene is TRBJ1-1, the V gene TRBV6-2 or TRBV6-3; perhaps TRBD1 as D (6 bases). Germline lookup yields CDR1 MNHEY and CDR2 SVGEGT. This CDR3 contains 14 residues. Deletions cut 2 bases from V and 7 bases from J, with 14 bases between. CDR3 bases: TGTGCCAGCAGTTACCGTTCGACAGGCGTTGAAGCTTTCTTT. Protein product: CASSYRSTGVEAFF.

The V call is TRBV4-1, the J call TRBJ1-1; possible D gene TRBD1, 5 bases. Germline assignment: CDR1 MGHRA and CDR2 YSYEKL. The CDR3 has 17 residues. The V end lost 0 bases, the J end lost 1 base, and 15 bases lay between the germline ends. The CDR3 loop reads CASSQEKVRGGNTEAFF. In DNA, the CDR3 is TGCGCCAGCAGCCAAGAAAAGGTCCGGGGGGGGAACACTGAAGCTTTCTTT.

The chain joins TRBV7-2 to TRBJ2-1; 12 nucleotides agree with TRBD2. With 4 bases clipped from V and 7 bases from J, the junction kept 5 bases outside the gene matches. The CDR3 has 15 amino acids. Germline CDR1 and CDR2: SGHTA and FQGNSA. The CDR3 reads CASSSGLAGWNEQFF. CDR3 sequence (DNA): TGTGCCAGCAGCTCCGGACTAGCGGGGTGGAATGAGCAGTTCTTC.